This TCR beta chain was obtained from a study of T-cell reconstitution after alpha-beta-depleted transplantation in children. J was trimmed by 2 bases and V by 4 bases; bases with no gene match: 10. The CDR3 spans 16 residues. Per germline, CDR1 SGHNT and CDR2 YENEEA. Preparing the TCRbeta library involved the use of unique molecular identifiers. Each CDR3 protein gets one entry after TCRdb re-called the PCR reads with MiXCR. The data hold approximately 200,000 distinct CDR3 sequences, with just over 14% observed a single time. This clonotype was seen at least ten times. This sequence originates from a human donor who donated a stem cell graft to a child with acute lymphoblastic leukemia. The V and J genes are TRBV11-3 and TRBJ2-5; TRBD1 matches at 7 bases. The sequenced sample was PBMCs from the stem cell graft donor, obtained from the stem cell graft. The CDR3 DNA sequence: TGTGCCAGCAGCTCGCCCCCGACAGGGACGCAAGAGACCCAGTACTTC. It is translated as CASSSPPTGTQETQYF.